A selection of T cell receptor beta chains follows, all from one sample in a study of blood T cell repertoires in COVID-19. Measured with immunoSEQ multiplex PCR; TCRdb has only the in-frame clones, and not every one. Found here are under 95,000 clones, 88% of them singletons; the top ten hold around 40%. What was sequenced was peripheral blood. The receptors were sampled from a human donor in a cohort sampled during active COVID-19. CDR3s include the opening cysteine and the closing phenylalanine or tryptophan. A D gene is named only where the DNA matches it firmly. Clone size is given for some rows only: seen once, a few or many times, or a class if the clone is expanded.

cdr3_nt: TGTGCCAGCAGGTCGGGGGGGTACAATGAGCAGTTCTTC; cdr3_aa: CASRSGGYNEQFF; j_call: TRBJ2-1; d_call: TRBD2; clone_size: -; v_call: TRBV6-5
cdr3_nt: TGTGCCAGCAGCATTACAGGGAACTATGGCTACACCTTC; cdr3_aa: CASSITGNYGYTF; j_call: TRBJ1-2; d_call: -; clone_size: -; v_call: TRBV28
cdr3_nt: TGCAGCGCTGGAGGACTCTCGAACACCGGGGAGCTGTTTTTT; cdr3_aa: CSAGGLSNTGELFF; j_call: TRBJ2-2; d_call: -; clone_size: -; v_call: TRBV29-1
cdr3_nt: TGTGCCAGCAGTCAGCGGGAAGATACGCAGTATTTT; cdr3_aa: CASSQREDTQYF; j_call: TRBJ2-3; d_call: TRBD2; clone_size: -; v_call: TRBV12-3/TRBV12-4
cdr3_nt: TGTGCCATCACCGGAGATGAGCTTTCCTACAATGAGCAGTTCTTC; cdr3_aa: CAITGDELSYNEQFF; j_call: TRBJ2-1; d_call: -; clone_size: -; v_call: TRBV10-3
cdr3_nt: TGTGCCAGTAGTATTCCCGGGACACCTACCTATGGCTACACCTTC; cdr3_aa: CASSIPGTPTYGYTF; j_call: TRBJ1-2; d_call: -; clone_size: -; v_call: TRBV19
cdr3_nt: TGTGCCAGCAGCAGAGCGGGGTCCTACGAGCAGTACTTC; cdr3_aa: CASSRAGSYEQYF; j_call: TRBJ2-7; d_call: TRBD2; clone_size: -; v_call: TRBV6-2/TRBV6-3
cdr3_nt: TGTGCCAGCAGCCCGAAAGACAGGGTTGCTGCTGAAGCTTTCTTT; cdr3_aa: CASSPKDRVAAEAFF; j_call: TRBJ1-1; d_call: TRBD1; clone_size: -; v_call: TRBV5-4
cdr3_nt: TGTGCCAGCAGTAGAGACAGGGGACTCCGTGGCTACACCTTC; cdr3_aa: CASSRDRGLRGYTF; j_call: TRBJ1-2; d_call: TRBD1; clone_size: -; v_call: TRBV28
cdr3_nt: TGTGCCACCAGTTTTTCGGGAGCACCCTACGAGCAGTACTTC; cdr3_aa: CATSFSGAPYEQYF; j_call: TRBJ2-7; d_call: -; clone_size: -; v_call: TRBV24-1
cdr3_nt: TGTGCCAGCGCCCGGGACAGGTACAATGAGCAGTTCTTC; cdr3_aa: CASARDRYNEQFF; j_call: TRBJ2-1; d_call: TRBD1; clone_size: -; v_call: TRBV2
cdr3_nt: TGCGCCAGCAGCCAAGAGTGGGGACAGGGAACCGAGCAGTACTTC; cdr3_aa: CASSQEWGQGTEQYF; j_call: TRBJ2-7; d_call: TRBD1; clone_size: -; v_call: TRBV4-3
cdr3_nt: TGTGCCAGCAGTTACTCCCGGGGTAGCGGGGACACAGATACGCAGTATTTT; cdr3_aa: CASSYSRGSGDTDTQYF; j_call: TRBJ2-3; d_call: TRBD2; clone_size: -; v_call: TRBV6-2/TRBV6-3
cdr3_nt: TGTGCCAGCTCACCTGGACAGGGGACCTACGAGCAGTACTTC; cdr3_aa: CASSPGQGTYEQYF; j_call: TRBJ2-7; d_call: TRBD1; clone_size: -; v_call: TRBV18
cdr3_nt: TGTGCCAGCAGCCAACCGGGACAGGGAAACACCATATATTTT; cdr3_aa: CASSQPGQGNTIYF; j_call: TRBJ1-3; d_call: TRBD1; clone_size: few; v_call: TRBV27
cdr3_nt: TGCGCCAGCAGCGCTGGGGGGACAGGATTCCATGAGCAGTTCTTC; cdr3_aa: CASSAGGTGFHEQFF; j_call: TRBJ2-1; d_call: TRBD1; clone_size: once; v_call: TRBV5-1
cdr3_nt: TGTGCCAGCAGTTACCAGGATGCAGGGGTACCGTACTTC; cdr3_aa: CASSYQDAGVPYF; j_call: TRBJ2-7; d_call: -; clone_size: -; v_call: TRBV6-2/TRBV6-3
cdr3_nt: TGCGCCAGCAGCCAAGGGACAGGGCCTGGAAAACTGTTTTTT; cdr3_aa: CASSQGTGPGKLFF; j_call: TRBJ1-4; d_call: TRBD1; clone_size: -; v_call: TRBV4-3
cdr3_nt: TGTGCCAGCAGCACCAGACAGGGAACTACCTACAATGAGCAGTTCTTC; cdr3_aa: CASSTRQGTTYNEQFF; j_call: TRBJ2-1; d_call: TRBD1; clone_size: -; v_call: TRBV11-2
cdr3_nt: TGTGCCAGCAGCCCGGACAGGGTAAACACTGAAGCTTTCTTT; cdr3_aa: CASSPDRVNTEAFF; j_call: TRBJ1-1; d_call: TRBD1; clone_size: -; v_call: TRBV9
cdr3_nt: TGTGCCAGAAGCTTGGGTAGGGGTATAACTAATGAAAAACTGTTTTTT; cdr3_aa: CARSLGRGITNEKLFF; j_call: TRBJ1-4; d_call: -; clone_size: -; v_call: TRBV5-3
cdr3_nt: TGTGCCAGCAGTCAGACGGCTAGCGGGGGCTACGAGCAGTACTTC; cdr3_aa: CASSQTASGGYEQYF; j_call: TRBJ2-7; d_call: TRBD2; clone_size: -; v_call: TRBV4-2
cdr3_nt: TGTGCCAGCAGCTTAGCCGGGACTGAGGCCTACAATGAGCAGTTCTTC; cdr3_aa: CASSLAGTEAYNEQFF; j_call: TRBJ2-1; d_call: -; clone_size: -; v_call: TRBV7-2
cdr3_nt: TGTGCCAGCAGCCAAGAAAGGCGGTCTGAAGCTTTCTTT; cdr3_aa: CASSQERRSEAFF; j_call: TRBJ1-1; d_call: -; clone_size: -; v_call: TRBV3-1/TRBV3-2
cdr3_nt: TGCAGCGTTGCCCTCGGGACAGGGGGCAATGAGCAGTTCTTC; cdr3_aa: CSVALGTGGNEQFF; j_call: TRBJ2-1; d_call: TRBD1; clone_size: -; v_call: TRBV29-1
cdr3_nt: TGTGCCAGTAGCGAACAGGGGCCCACAGATACGCAGTATTTT; cdr3_aa: CASSEQGPTDTQYF; j_call: TRBJ2-3; d_call: TRBD1; clone_size: once; v_call: TRBV19
cdr3_nt: TGTGCCAGCATGTGGACTAGCGGGAAAAAGACCCAGTACTTC; cdr3_aa: CASMWTSGKKTQYF; j_call: TRBJ2-5; d_call: TRBD2; clone_size: few; v_call: TRBV2
cdr3_nt: TGCGCCAGCAGCCAAGTACTCCGGGGACTAGCGGAGAGAAGGCAGTACTTC; cdr3_aa: CASSQVLRGLAERRQYF; j_call: TRBJ2-7; d_call: TRBD2; clone_size: -; v_call: TRBV4-1
cdr3_nt: TGTGCCTGGAGTCTTGCAGTTGAGCAGTTCTTC; cdr3_aa: CAWSLAVEQFF; j_call: TRBJ2-1; d_call: -; clone_size: -; v_call: TRBV30
cdr3_nt: TGTGCCAGCCAACGGGACAGGGGATATTTCGCTGAAGCTTTCTTT; cdr3_aa: CASQRDRGYFAEAFF; j_call: TRBJ1-1; d_call: TRBD1; clone_size: -; v_call: TRBV6-5
cdr3_nt: TGTGCCAGCTCACCGACTAGCGGGGGGAACACCGGGGAGCTGTTTTTT; cdr3_aa: CASSPTSGGNTGELFF; j_call: TRBJ2-2; d_call: TRBD2; clone_size: -; v_call: TRBV18
cdr3_nt: TGTGCCAGCAGCTTTGACAGGCAGAACACTGAAGCTTTCTTT; cdr3_aa: CASSFDRQNTEAFF; j_call: TRBJ1-1; d_call: -; clone_size: -; v_call: TRBV7-8
cdr3_nt: TGTGCCAGCAGCTTAGCGGGAGGCTCCGGGGAGCTGTTTTTT; cdr3_aa: CASSLAGGSGELFF; j_call: TRBJ2-2; d_call: -; clone_size: -; v_call: TRBV7-9
cdr3_nt: TGCGCCAGCAGCCAGGTCGCATTCGGACTAGGCTTCACAGATACGCAGTATTTT; cdr3_aa: CASSQVAFGLGFTDTQYF; j_call: TRBJ2-3; d_call: TRBD2; clone_size: -; v_call: TRBV4-1
cdr3_nt: TGTGCCAGCAGTTCTATAGGGCGGGGGGTGTCCTACGAGCAGTACTTC; cdr3_aa: CASSSIGRGVSYEQYF; j_call: TRBJ2-7; d_call: TRBD2; clone_size: few; v_call: TRBV28
cdr3_nt: TGCGCCAGCAGCCAGTACGACAGGGTAAACTACGAGCAGTACTTC; cdr3_aa: CASSQYDRVNYEQYF; j_call: TRBJ2-7; d_call: TRBD1; clone_size: -; v_call: TRBV4-1
cdr3_nt: TGTGCCAGTAGTTTTCGTCTAGGCACCGGGTCTTCTGGAAACACCATATATTTT; cdr3_aa: CASSFRLGTGSSGNTIYF; j_call: TRBJ1-3; d_call: -; clone_size: -; v_call: TRBV19
cdr3_nt: TGTGCCAGCAGCTTAGAAGGATTCGGGACACACACCGGGGAGCTGTTTTTT; cdr3_aa: CASSLEGFGTHTGELFF; j_call: TRBJ2-2; d_call: -; clone_size: -; v_call: TRBV11-3
cdr3_nt: TGTGCCAGCAGCGCGACTAGCGGGGTCCTCTACAATGAGCAGTTCTTC; cdr3_aa: CASSATSGVLYNEQFF; j_call: TRBJ2-1; d_call: TRBD2; clone_size: -; v_call: TRBV9
cdr3_nt: TGTGCCAGCAGTTACTCGGGACTAGCGGGGGAGCAGTACTTC; cdr3_aa: CASSYSGLAGEQYF; j_call: TRBJ2-7; d_call: TRBD2; clone_size: -; v_call: TRBV6-2/TRBV6-3
cdr3_nt: TGTGCCAGCAGTTACGGCAGGGGTGGCGAGCAGTACTTC; cdr3_aa: CASSYGRGGEQYF; j_call: TRBJ2-7; d_call: -; clone_size: many; v_call: TRBV6-6
cdr3_nt: TGTGCCAGCAGTCCGGGGACAGGGGTTATCTATGGCTACACCTTC; cdr3_aa: CASSPGTGVIYGYTF; j_call: TRBJ1-2; d_call: TRBD1; clone_size: -; v_call: TRBV28
cdr3_nt: TGTGCCAGCAGTGAATATAAGACAGGGGGAGAGACCCAGTACTTC; cdr3_aa: CASSEYKTGGETQYF; j_call: TRBJ2-5; d_call: TRBD1; clone_size: -; v_call: TRBV25-1
cdr3_nt: TGTGCCAGTAGTAGTCAGGCGTGGATCTTCGCTAGCAATCAGCCCCAGCATTTT; cdr3_aa: CASSSQAWIFASNQPQHF; j_call: TRBJ1-5; d_call: -; clone_size: -; v_call: TRBV19
cdr3_nt: TGCGCCAGCAGCTCGGACAGCACAATATCCTACGAGCAGTACTTC; cdr3_aa: CASSSDSTISYEQYF; j_call: TRBJ2-7; d_call: -; clone_size: -; v_call: TRBV5-1
cdr3_nt: TGTGCCAGCAAACAGGGTTCCTACAATGAGCAGTTCTTC; cdr3_aa: CASKQGSYNEQFF; j_call: TRBJ2-1; d_call: -; clone_size: -; v_call: TRBV5-5
cdr3_nt: TGTGCGAAAAGTCGGGGGGGCTTTCGAGAGACCCAGTACTTC; cdr3_aa: CAKSRGGFRETQYF; j_call: TRBJ2-5; d_call: TRBD2; clone_size: -; v_call: TRBV6-6
cdr3_nt: TGTGCCAGCAGCTTAGCCCGAAACACTGAAGCTTTCTTT; cdr3_aa: CASSLARNTEAFF; j_call: TRBJ1-1; d_call: -; clone_size: -; v_call: TRBV5-5
cdr3_nt: TGTGCCAGCGGCGGGGGACAAGAGACCCAGTACTTC; cdr3_aa: CASGGGQETQYF; j_call: TRBJ2-5; d_call: TRBD2; clone_size: -; v_call: TRBV2
cdr3_nt: TGTGCCAGCAGCCTAGGACAGTTAGGGCGTACTGAAGCTTTCTTT; cdr3_aa: CASSLGQLGRTEAFF; j_call: TRBJ1-1; d_call: -; clone_size: once; v_call: TRBV5-4
cdr3_nt: TGTGCCAGCTCACCACCCGACAGAGGAGTCCAGTTCTTC; cdr3_aa: CASSPPDRGVQFF; j_call: TRBJ2-1; d_call: -; clone_size: -; v_call: TRBV18
cdr3_nt: TGCGCCAGCAGCCTGGACAGGGGGACCGGGGAGCTGTTTTTT; cdr3_aa: CASSLDRGTGELFF; j_call: TRBJ2-2; d_call: TRBD1; clone_size: few; v_call: TRBV4-3
cdr3_nt: TGTGCCAGCAGCCCATCCGGGACAGGTATTAACAATGAGCAGTTCTTC; cdr3_aa: CASSPSGTGINNEQFF; j_call: TRBJ2-1; d_call: TRBD1; clone_size: -; v_call: TRBV3-1/TRBV3-2
cdr3_nt: TGCGCCAGCAGCCAAGGGGACAGGGGTTACACAGATACGCAGTATTTT; cdr3_aa: CASSQGDRGYTDTQYF; j_call: TRBJ2-3; d_call: TRBD1; clone_size: -; v_call: TRBV4-1
cdr3_nt: TGTGCCAGCAGTACCGGTACGAATGAGCAGTTCTTC; cdr3_aa: CASSTGTNEQFF; j_call: TRBJ2-1; d_call: -; clone_size: -; v_call: TRBV6-2/TRBV6-3